The following is a T cell receptor (beta chain) sequence with its context. This clone was observed once. The clone's antigen remains unknown. Base quality data are lacking; no much larger clone is found one base away. This record belongs to a study of CD4+ T cells in melanoma (dated by TCRdb to between 2021 and 2024). General notes on the study: Neoantigen-specific CD4+ T cells in human melanoma were what the study investigated.

Study-wide conclusions, independent of this receptor: Neoantigen-specific CD4+ T cells were reported to be correlated with the function of CD8+ T cells, macrophages and B cells. According to the report, neoantigen-specific CD4+ T cells in melanoma displayed diverse differentiation states.

Trimming costs V 2 bases and J 1 base, and their ends lie 9 bases apart. According to the germline V gene, CDR1 reads LGHNA and CDR2 reads YSLEER. The CDR3 has 15 amino acids, counting the end cysteine and phenylalanine. Only CDR3 DNA remains: 45 bases, in frame from the first base. Patients with melanoma were used as donors. The library was built by means of the immunoSEQ multiplex PCR assay. TCRdb mirrors the immuneACCESS table, restricted to in-frame sequences. Some clones are absent from its copies; in checked studies, under half trace to an unresolved V gene, and the reason for the others is unknown. The sample records some 120,000 clones, about 90% of which are singletons. The ten largest clones represent 3.3% of the sample.

The material sequenced was peripheral blood. The TCR comes from a human donor with melanoma. The chain uses TRBV4-3 and TRBJ2-4; no confident D gene assignment can be made. CDR3 region: CASSQTNSAKNIQYF. The nucleotides read TGCGCCAGCAGCCAAACTAACAGCGCCAAAAACATTCAGTACTTC.